A selection of T cell receptor beta chains follows, all from one sample in a study of metastatic and nonmetastatic thyroid tumors. Using MiXCR, TCRdb reanalyzed the PCR reads. The sample includes around 50,000 clones, 25% to 35% seen only once; the top ten take about 16%. Sequencing was done on a sample of blood. All receptors come from a female donor with papillary thyroid cancer or a benign thyroid nodule (not recorded which). Some clones in this sample may be carry-over from other donors' samples. CDR3s include the opening cysteine and the closing phenylalanine or tryptophan. Fields, in order: clone size, J gene, D gene, V gene, CDR3 DNA, CDR3 protein. A D gene is named only where the DNA matches it firmly. Some rows have no size entry. The others give once, few or many, or a class for an expanded clone.

clone size: NA
J gene: TRBJ1-1
D gene: NA
V gene: TRBV28
CDR3 DNA: TGTGCCAGCAGTTTAGGCGGAGGGGAAAACACTGAAGCTTTCTTT
CDR3 protein: CASSLGGGENTEAFF

clone size: few
J gene: TRBJ2-3
D gene: TRBD2
V gene: TRBV6-1
CDR3 DNA: TGTGCCAGCAGTGCCTCAAGCGGGGGGGCCAAAGATACGCAGTATTTT
CDR3 protein: CASSASSGGAKDTQYF

clone size: many
J gene: TRBJ1-5
D gene: TRBD1
V gene: TRBV12-3/TRBV12-4
CDR3 DNA: TGTGCCAGCAGAAAAGGACAGGGAAGAAATCAGCCCCAGCATTTT
CDR3 protein: CASRKGQGRNQPQHF

clone size: few
J gene: TRBJ1-2
D gene: NA
V gene: TRBV6-1
CDR3 DNA: TGTGCCAGCAGTGTAAGGGGTTCGGGTTACTATGGCTACACCTTC
CDR3 protein: CASSVRGSGYYGYTF

clone size: NA
J gene: TRBJ1-1
D gene: NA
V gene: TRBV6-1
CDR3 DNA: TGTGCCAGCAGCCCACAGGCTTGGGGGGAAACAACTGAAGCTTTTTTT
CDR3 protein: CASSPQAWGETTEAFF

clone size: NA
J gene: TRBJ1-1
D gene: NA
V gene: TRBV20-1
CDR3 DNA: TGCAGTGCTAGATTTACGGCGGACACTGAAGCTTTCTTT
CDR3 protein: CSARFTADTEAFF

clone size: NA
J gene: TRBJ2-2
D gene: NA
V gene: TRBV11-1
CDR3 DNA: TGTGCCAGCAGCCAGGGACAACACACCGGGGAGCTGTTTTTT
CDR3 protein: CASSQGQHTGELFF

clone size: few
J gene: TRBJ1-2
D gene: NA
V gene: TRBV6-1
CDR3 DNA: TGTGCCAGCAGCCCGGGGCAGGGTAATGGCTACACCTTC
CDR3 protein: CASSPGQGNGYTF

clone size: many
J gene: TRBJ1-1
D gene: NA
V gene: TRBV20-1
CDR3 DNA: TGCAGTGCTAGTTCGGCGGGGATGCGGAACACTGAAGCTTTCTTT
CDR3 protein: CSASSAGMRNTEAFF

clone size: NA
J gene: TRBJ2-7
D gene: NA
V gene: TRBV30
CDR3 DNA: TGTGCCTCCAACAGACAGGTCGGGGCATACGAGCAGTACTTC
CDR3 protein: CASNRQVGAYEQYF

clone size: NA
J gene: TRBJ1-3
D gene: NA
V gene: TRBV6-1
CDR3 DNA: TGTGCCAGCAGGAAGGGGGATCGAAACACCATATATTTT
CDR3 protein: CASRKGDRNTIYF

clone size: few
J gene: TRBJ1-5
D gene: NA
V gene: TRBV19
CDR3 DNA: TGTGCCAGTAGTGAGGCTAGCAATCAGCCCCAGCATTTT
CDR3 protein: CASSEASNQPQHF

clone size: few
J gene: TRBJ1-2
D gene: NA
V gene: TRBV2
CDR3 DNA: TGTGCCAGCAGTGATTTCGCAGCTACTAACTATGGCTACACCTTC
CDR3 protein: CASSDFAATNYGYTF

clone size: NA
J gene: TRBJ2-4
D gene: NA
V gene: TRBV19
CDR3 DNA: TGTGCCAGTAGTATCAGGGGTTTGAGTCTAAACATTCAGTACTTC
CDR3 protein: CASSIRGLSLNIQYF

clone size: NA
J gene: TRBJ2-7
D gene: NA
V gene: TRBV10-3
CDR3 DNA: TGTGCCATCAGTGAGTCGAGAAAGAACGAGCAGTACTTC
CDR3 protein: CAISESRKNEQYF

clone size: NA
J gene: TRBJ1-2
D gene: TRBD1
V gene: TRBV6-6
CDR3 DNA: TGTGCCAGCAGTTATTTCGACAGGGACTATGGCTACACCTTC
CDR3 protein: CASSYFDRDYGYTF

clone size: few
J gene: TRBJ2-7
D gene: TRBD1
V gene: TRBV6-2/TRBV6-3
CDR3 DNA: TGTGCCAGCAGTGGGCGACAGGGCCTACATCGGTTTCACGAGCAGTACTTC
CDR3 protein: CASSGRQGLHRFHEQYF

clone size: NA
J gene: TRBJ2-7
D gene: TRBD1
V gene: TRBV12-3/TRBV12-4
CDR3 DNA: TGTGCCAGCAGTCCAGGGGGCTCCTACGAGCAGTACTTC
CDR3 protein: CASSPGGSYEQYF

clone size: few
J gene: TRBJ2-7
D gene: NA
V gene: TRBV20-1
CDR3 DNA: TGCAGTGCTCCCGGTGACAGGAGCTCCTACGAGCAGTACTTC
CDR3 protein: CSAPGDRSSYEQYF

clone size: NA
J gene: TRBJ2-3
D gene: NA
V gene: TRBV11-2
CDR3 DNA: TGTGCCAGCAGCTTAGACTACCCTAGCACAGATACGCAGTATTTT
CDR3 protein: CASSLDYPSTDTQYF

clone size: NA
J gene: TRBJ1-2
D gene: NA
V gene: TRBV30
CDR3 DNA: TGTGCCTGGCACCCACGGACATTTGACTACACCTTC
CDR3 protein: CAWHPRTFDYTF

clone size: many
J gene: TRBJ2-1
D gene: NA
V gene: TRBV30
CDR3 DNA: TGTGCCTGGAGTCCTTGGTGGCTCAGAAGAAGGAATGAGCAGTTCTTC
CDR3 protein: CAWSPWWLRRRNEQFF

clone size: NA
J gene: TRBJ2-1
D gene: TRBD2
V gene: TRBV25-1
CDR3 DNA: TGTGCCAGCAGGACCGGGACTAGGAATGAGCAGTTCTTC
CDR3 protein: CASRTGTRNEQFF

clone size: few
J gene: TRBJ1-1
D gene: TRBD1
V gene: TRBV12-3/TRBV12-4
CDR3 DNA: TGTGCCAGCAGCCGGGACAGCTTATTGAACACTGAAGCTTTCTTT
CDR3 protein: CASSRDSLLNTEAFF

clone size: few
J gene: TRBJ2-2
D gene: TRBD2
V gene: TRBV7-2
CDR3 DNA: TGTGCCAGCAGCCTATCGGGGGGGCTTGGCGGGGAGCTGTTTTTT
CDR3 protein: CASSLSGGLGGELFF

clone size: many
J gene: TRBJ1-5
D gene: TRBD1
V gene: TRBV28
CDR3 DNA: TGTGCCAGCAGCTGGACAGGGGAAAATCAGCCCCAGCATTTT
CDR3 protein: CASSWTGENQPQHF

clone size: many
J gene: TRBJ1-2
D gene: NA
V gene: TRBV6-5
CDR3 DNA: TGTGCCAGCAGTTACGCCTCGGGTGAGGGCCGGTTAGGCTACACCTTC
CDR3 protein: CASSYASGEGRLGYTF

clone size: few
J gene: TRBJ2-5
D gene: NA
V gene: TRBV3-1
CDR3 DNA: TGTGCCAGCAGCCAGCAAGAGACCCAGTACTTC
CDR3 protein: CASSQQETQYF

clone size: few
J gene: TRBJ1-2
D gene: NA
V gene: TRBV30
CDR3 DNA: TGTGCCTGGAGTGTACCCGGGTATGGCTACACCTTC
CDR3 protein: CAWSVPGYGYTF

clone size: NA
J gene: TRBJ2-7
D gene: TRBD1
V gene: TRBV4-1
CDR3 DNA: TGCGCCAGCAGCCATCCGGGACAGGGAGCGACGTCCTACGAGCAGTACTTC
CDR3 protein: CASSHPGQGATSYEQYF

clone size: once
J gene: TRBJ2-3
D gene: NA
V gene: TRBV30
CDR3 DNA: TGTGCCTGTTTTTGGTGTGGAGGGCCCGCAGATACGCAGTATTTT
CDR3 protein: CACFWCGGPADTQYF

clone size: few
J gene: TRBJ1-5
D gene: NA
V gene: TRBV2
CDR3 DNA: TGTGCCAGCAGCCCTGACCAAGCCAATCAGCCCCAGCATTTT
CDR3 protein: CASSPDQANQPQHF

clone size: NA
J gene: TRBJ2-3
D gene: TRBD2
V gene: TRBV27
CDR3 DNA: TGTGCCAGCATAAGCCTAGCGGGGAGCACAGATACGCAGTATTTT
CDR3 protein: CASISLAGSTDTQYF

clone size: few
J gene: TRBJ2-3
D gene: NA
V gene: TRBV11-1
CDR3 DNA: TGTGCCAGCAGCCGAAACCCGGGTGGTGACACAGATACGCAGTATTTT
CDR3 protein: CASSRNPGGDTDTQYF

clone size: few
J gene: TRBJ2-3
D gene: TRBD2
V gene: TRBV5-1
CDR3 DNA: TGCGCCAGCAGCCTCGGACTAGCGGGAGATACGCAGTATTTT
CDR3 protein: CASSLGLAGDTQYF

clone size: few
J gene: TRBJ2-7
D gene: NA
V gene: TRBV12-3/TRBV12-4
CDR3 DNA: TGTGCCAGCAGTTTTGCAGGGGAGCAGTACTTC
CDR3 protein: CASSFAGEQYF

clone size: NA
J gene: TRBJ2-7
D gene: TRBD1
V gene: TRBV24-1
CDR3 DNA: TGTGCCACCAGTGATATAGGGACAGGCCACTACGAGCAGTACTTC
CDR3 protein: CATSDIGTGHYEQYF

clone size: NA
J gene: TRBJ1-1
D gene: NA
V gene: TRBV5-1
CDR3 DNA: TGCGCCAGCGGCCTTGGGCAGGGTATTGAAGCTTCCTTT
CDR3 protein: CASGLGQGIEASF

clone size: NA
J gene: TRBJ2-7
D gene: TRBD2
V gene: TRBV5-1
CDR3 DNA: TGCGCCAGCAGCCAAACTAGCGGGACCCCCTACGAGCAGTACTTC
CDR3 protein: CASSQTSGTPYEQYF

clone size: NA
J gene: TRBJ2-1
D gene: NA
V gene: TRBV28
CDR3 DNA: TGTGCCAGCAGCCCTGACTGGGGAGGTAAGCAGTTCTTC
CDR3 protein: CASSPDWGGKQFF

clone size: few
J gene: TRBJ1-3
D gene: NA
V gene: TRBV15
CDR3 DNA: TGTGCCACCAGCAGAGAGCAGGGGATGTGGGGAAACACCATATATTTT
CDR3 protein: CATSREQGMWGNTIYF

clone size: NA
J gene: TRBJ2-7
D gene: NA
V gene: TRBV30
CDR3 DNA: TGTGCCTGGAGTGTGGCCCCCAACGAGCAGTACTTC
CDR3 protein: CAWSVAPNEQYF

clone size: NA
J gene: TRBJ2-1
D gene: TRBD2
V gene: TRBV20-1
CDR3 DNA: TGCAGTGCTATAGGACTAGCGGGAAACAATGAGCAGTTCTTC
CDR3 protein: CSAIGLAGNNEQFF

clone size: few
J gene: TRBJ2-2
D gene: TRBD1
V gene: TRBV24-1
CDR3 DNA: TGTGCCACCAGTGATTTGGGGACAGGGGACACCGGGGAGCTGTTTTTT
CDR3 protein: CATSDLGTGDTGELFF

clone size: NA
J gene: TRBJ2-3
D gene: TRBD2
V gene: TRBV6-2/TRBV6-3
CDR3 DNA: TGTGCCAGCAGTTACTTGGGACTAGCAACAGATACGCAGTATTTT
CDR3 protein: CASSYLGLATDTQYF

clone size: medium-sized
J gene: TRBJ1-1
D gene: NA
V gene: TRBV12-3/TRBV12-4
CDR3 DNA: TGTGCCAGCAGTTTGTATCGATCGCATCTGAGGGGCACTGAAGCTTTCTTT
CDR3 protein: CASSLYRSHLRGTEAFF

clone size: few
J gene: TRBJ2-1
D gene: TRBD2
V gene: TRBV6-1
CDR3 DNA: TGTGCCAGCAGCCCTACGGGAGGCGGCTATGAGCAGTTCTTC
CDR3 protein: CASSPTGGGYEQFF

clone size: NA
J gene: TRBJ2-7
D gene: TRBD2
V gene: TRBV20-1
CDR3 DNA: TGCAGTGCTAGAGTTGGGCTCGGGGGGGTCCTCTCCTACGAGCAGTACTTC
CDR3 protein: CSARVGLGGVLSYEQYF

clone size: NA
J gene: TRBJ2-7
D gene: NA
V gene: TRBV5-6
CDR3 DNA: TGTGCCAGCAGCTTGGTAGGACAAGACGAGCAGTACTTC
CDR3 protein: CASSLVGQDEQYF

clone size: NA
J gene: TRBJ2-2
D gene: TRBD2
V gene: TRBV7-3
CDR3 DNA: TGTGCCAGCGGACCGGGGGGCACCGGGGAGCTGTTTTTT
CDR3 protein: CASGPGGTGELFF

clone size: NA
J gene: TRBJ1-2
D gene: TRBD1
V gene: TRBV5-1
CDR3 DNA: TGCGCCAGCAGCGGGGGGACAGGATCTGCTAACTATGGCTACACCTTC
CDR3 protein: CASSGGTGSANYGYTF

clone size: NA
J gene: TRBJ1-3
D gene: NA
V gene: TRBV20-1
CDR3 DNA: TGCAGTGCTAGAGATCCCCGCCCCCCGGGGCCTGGAAACACCATATATTTT
CDR3 protein: CSARDPRPPGPGNTIYF

clone size: NA
J gene: TRBJ1-6
D gene: NA
V gene: TRBV3-1
CDR3 DNA: TGTGCCAGCAGTCAGGGCTCCGCGGTCAGGTCCCTCCACTTT
CDR3 protein: CASSQGSAVRSLHF

clone size: NA
J gene: TRBJ2-1
D gene: NA
V gene: TRBV20-1
CDR3 DNA: TGCAGGGGGGTCAATTACAATGAGCAGTTCTTC
CDR3 protein: CRGVNYNEQFF

clone size: few
J gene: TRBJ2-5
D gene: TRBD2
V gene: TRBV7-2
CDR3 DNA: TGTGCCAGCAGCTTAGGGAGGCTAGCGGGGCCTCAAGAGACCCAGTACTTC
CDR3 protein: CASSLGRLAGPQETQYF

clone size: few
J gene: TRBJ2-7
D gene: NA
V gene: TRBV6-5
CDR3 DNA: TGTGCCAGCAGTTTCTCACTCCACGAGCAGTACTTC
CDR3 protein: CASSFSLHEQYF

clone size: NA
J gene: TRBJ2-3
D gene: TRBD2
V gene: TRBV11-2
CDR3 DNA: TGTGCCAGCAGCAGAACTAGCGGGAGTAAATCAGATACGCAGTATTTT
CDR3 protein: CASSRTSGSKSDTQYF

clone size: few
J gene: TRBJ2-5
D gene: NA
V gene: TRBV7-2
CDR3 DNA: TGTGCCAGCAGCTTAGGTGAAACGGAGACCCAGTACTTC
CDR3 protein: CASSLGETETQYF

clone size: few
J gene: TRBJ1-6
D gene: NA
V gene: TRBV9
CDR3 DNA: TGTGCCAGCAGCGTAGAGGGGGGGGGCAATTCACCCCTCCACTTT
CDR3 protein: CASSVEGGGNSPLHF

clone size: NA
J gene: TRBJ1-5
D gene: NA
V gene: TRBV7-2
CDR3 DNA: TGTGCCAGCAGCCAAAATAGCAATCAGCCCCAGCATTTT
CDR3 protein: CASSQNSNQPQHF